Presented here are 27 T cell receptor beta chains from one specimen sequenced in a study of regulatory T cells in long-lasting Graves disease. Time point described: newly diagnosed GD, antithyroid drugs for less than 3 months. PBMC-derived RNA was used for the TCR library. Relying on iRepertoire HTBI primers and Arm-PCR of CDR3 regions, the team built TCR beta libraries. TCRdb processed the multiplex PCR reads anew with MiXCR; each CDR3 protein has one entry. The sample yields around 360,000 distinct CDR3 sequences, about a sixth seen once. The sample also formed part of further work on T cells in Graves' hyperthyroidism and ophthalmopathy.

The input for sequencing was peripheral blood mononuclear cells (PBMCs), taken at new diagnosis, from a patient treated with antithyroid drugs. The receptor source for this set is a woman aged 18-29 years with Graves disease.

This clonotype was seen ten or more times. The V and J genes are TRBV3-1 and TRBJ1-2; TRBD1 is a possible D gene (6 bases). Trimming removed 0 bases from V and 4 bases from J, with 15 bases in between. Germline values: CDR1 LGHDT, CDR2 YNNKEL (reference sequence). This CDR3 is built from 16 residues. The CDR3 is CASSQDSGARGYGYTF. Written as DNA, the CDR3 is TGTGCCAGCAGCCAAGATTCGGGGGCGCGGGGCTATGGCTACACCTTC. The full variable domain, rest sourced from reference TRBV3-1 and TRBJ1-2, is DTAVSQTPKYLVTQMGNDKSIKCEQNLGHDTMYWYKQDSKKFLKIMFSYNNKELIINETVPNRFSPKSPDKAHLNLHINSLELGDSAVYFCASSQDSGARGYGYTFGSGTRLTVV.

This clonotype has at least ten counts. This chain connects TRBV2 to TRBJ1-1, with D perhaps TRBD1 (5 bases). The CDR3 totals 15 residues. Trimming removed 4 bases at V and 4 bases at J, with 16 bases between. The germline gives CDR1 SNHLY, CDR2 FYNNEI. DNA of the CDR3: TGTGCCAGCAGTGGAATCTCAGGGATCGGCACTGAAGCTTTCTTT. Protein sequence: CASSGISGIGTEAFF.

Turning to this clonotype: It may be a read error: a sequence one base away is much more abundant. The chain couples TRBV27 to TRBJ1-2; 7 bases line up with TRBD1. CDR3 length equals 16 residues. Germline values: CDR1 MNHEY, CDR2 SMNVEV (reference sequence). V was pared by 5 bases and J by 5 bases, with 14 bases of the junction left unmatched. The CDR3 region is CASSQYFTGDYYGYTF. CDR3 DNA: TGTGCCAGCAGTCAATACTTTACAGGGGACTATTATGGCTACACCTTC.

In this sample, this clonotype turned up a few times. CDR3 residues: CASSYLGRGEKLFF. CDR3 sequence (DNA): TGTGCCAGCAGTTACCTCGGGAGAGGTGAAAAACTGTTTTTT. The chain is built from TRBV6-5 and TRBJ1-4; D call uncertain. The CDR3 loop spans 14 amino acids. The germline V gene has CDR1 MNHEY and CDR2 SVGAGI. The V end was cut by 2 bases, the J end by 7 bases, with 11 bases between.

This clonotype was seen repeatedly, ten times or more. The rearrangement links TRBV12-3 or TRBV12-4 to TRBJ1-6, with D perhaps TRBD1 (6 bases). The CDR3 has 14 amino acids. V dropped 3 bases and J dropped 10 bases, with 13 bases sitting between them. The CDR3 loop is CASSFGGGWSPLHF. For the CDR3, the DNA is TGTGCCAGCAGTTTCGGGGGCGGTTGGTCACCCCTCCACTTT.

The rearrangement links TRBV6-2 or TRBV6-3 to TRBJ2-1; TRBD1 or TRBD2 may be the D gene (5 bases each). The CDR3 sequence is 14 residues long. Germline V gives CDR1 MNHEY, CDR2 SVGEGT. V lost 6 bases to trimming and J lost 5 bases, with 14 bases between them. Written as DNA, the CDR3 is TGTGCCAGCAGCCGTGGGGACGGTAACAATGAGCAGTTCTTC. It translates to CASSRGDGNNEQFF.

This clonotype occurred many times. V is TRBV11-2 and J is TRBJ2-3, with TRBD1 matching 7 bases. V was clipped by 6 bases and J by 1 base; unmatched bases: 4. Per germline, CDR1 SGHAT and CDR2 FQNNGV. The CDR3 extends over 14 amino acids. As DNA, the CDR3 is TGTGCCAGCAGGAAAGGACAGGGCACAGATACGCAGTATTTT. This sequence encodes CASRKGQGTDTQYF.

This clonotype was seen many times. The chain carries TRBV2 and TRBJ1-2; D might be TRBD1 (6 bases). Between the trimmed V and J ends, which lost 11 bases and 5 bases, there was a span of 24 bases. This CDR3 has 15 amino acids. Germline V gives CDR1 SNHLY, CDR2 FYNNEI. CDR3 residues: CAGQQGYGSGYGYTF. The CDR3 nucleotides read TGTGCCGGGCAACAGGGATACGGAAGCGGGTATGGCTACACCTTC. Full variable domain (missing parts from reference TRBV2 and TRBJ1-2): EPEVTQTPSHQVTQMGQEVILRCVPISNHLYFYWYRQILGQKVEFLVSFYNNEISEKSEIFDDQFSVERPDGSNFTLKIRSTKLEDSAMYFCAGQQGYGSGYGYTFGSGTRLTVV.

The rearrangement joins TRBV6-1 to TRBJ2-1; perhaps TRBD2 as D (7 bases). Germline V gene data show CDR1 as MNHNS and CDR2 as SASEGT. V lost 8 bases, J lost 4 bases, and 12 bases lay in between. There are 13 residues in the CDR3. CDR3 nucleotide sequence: TGTGCCAGCTGGAGGGGGGGGTACAATGAGCAGTTCTTC. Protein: CASWRGGYNEQFF.

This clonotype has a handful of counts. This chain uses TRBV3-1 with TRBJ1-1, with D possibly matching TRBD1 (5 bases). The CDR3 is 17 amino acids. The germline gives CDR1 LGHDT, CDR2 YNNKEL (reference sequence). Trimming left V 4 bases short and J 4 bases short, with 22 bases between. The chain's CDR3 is CASSPPSGGDSVTEAFF. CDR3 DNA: TGTGCCAGCAGCCCGCCGTCGGGGGGGGATTCGGTCACTGAAGCTTTCTTT.

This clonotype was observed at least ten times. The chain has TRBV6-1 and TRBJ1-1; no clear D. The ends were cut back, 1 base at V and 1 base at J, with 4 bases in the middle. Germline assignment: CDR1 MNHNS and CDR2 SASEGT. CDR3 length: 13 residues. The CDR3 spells CASSEGENTEAFF. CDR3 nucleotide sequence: TGTGCCAGCAGTGAAGGGGAGAACACTGAAGCTTTCTTT.

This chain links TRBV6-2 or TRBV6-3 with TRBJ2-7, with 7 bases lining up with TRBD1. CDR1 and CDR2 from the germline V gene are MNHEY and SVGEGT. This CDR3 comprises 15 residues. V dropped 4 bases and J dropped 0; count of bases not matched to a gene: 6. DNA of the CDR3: TGTGCCAGCAGTTCTCCCGGGACAGCCTCCTACGAGCAGTACTTC. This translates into CASSSPGTASYEQYF.

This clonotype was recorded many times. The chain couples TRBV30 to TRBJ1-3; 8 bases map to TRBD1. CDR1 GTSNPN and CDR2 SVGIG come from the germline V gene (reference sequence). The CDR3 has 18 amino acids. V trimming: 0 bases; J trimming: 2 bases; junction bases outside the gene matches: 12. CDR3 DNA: TGTGCCTGGAGTGTAATCCTAGGACAGGGAGCCCCTGGAAACACCATATATTTT. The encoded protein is CAWSVILGQGAPGNTIYF.

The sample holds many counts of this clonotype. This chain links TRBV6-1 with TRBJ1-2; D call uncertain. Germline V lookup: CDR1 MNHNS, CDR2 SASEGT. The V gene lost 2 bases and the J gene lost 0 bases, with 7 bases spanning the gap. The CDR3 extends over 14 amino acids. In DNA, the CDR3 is TGTGCCAGCAGTGAAACGGTGACTAACTATGGCTACACCTTC. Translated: CASSETVTNYGYTF.

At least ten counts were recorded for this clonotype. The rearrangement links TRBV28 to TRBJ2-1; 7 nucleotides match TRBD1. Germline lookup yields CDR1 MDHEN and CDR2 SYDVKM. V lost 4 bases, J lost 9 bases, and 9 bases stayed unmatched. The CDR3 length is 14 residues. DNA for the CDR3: TGTGCCAGCAGTTACAGGGGAAGGGGGATTGAGCAGTTCTTC. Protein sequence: CASSYRGRGIEQFF.

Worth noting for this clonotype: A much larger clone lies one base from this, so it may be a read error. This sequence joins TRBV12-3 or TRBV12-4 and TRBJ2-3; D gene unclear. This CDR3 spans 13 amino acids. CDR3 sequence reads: CASIGADTDTRYF. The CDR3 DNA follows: TGTGCCAGCATCGGTGCCGACACAGATACGCGGTATTTT.

In DNA form, the CDR3 reads TGTGCCAGCAGTTACCTGGGACCTATTAATCAGCCCCAGCATTTT. Amino acid sequence: CASSYLGPINQPQHF. V is TRBV6-5 and J is TRBJ1-5; perhaps TRBD1 as D (5 bases). Trimming left V 2 bases short and J 4 bases short, with 12 bases between. The CDR3 runs to 15 residues. Germline V gene sequence: CDR1 MNHEY, CDR2 SVGAGI.

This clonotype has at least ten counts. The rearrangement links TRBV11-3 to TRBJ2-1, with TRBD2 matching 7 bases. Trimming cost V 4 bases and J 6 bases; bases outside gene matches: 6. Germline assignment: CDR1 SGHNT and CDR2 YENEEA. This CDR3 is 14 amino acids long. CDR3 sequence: CASSSRRGVNEQFF. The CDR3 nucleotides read TGTGCCAGCAGCTCGCGACGGGGGGTCAATGAGCAGTTCTTC.

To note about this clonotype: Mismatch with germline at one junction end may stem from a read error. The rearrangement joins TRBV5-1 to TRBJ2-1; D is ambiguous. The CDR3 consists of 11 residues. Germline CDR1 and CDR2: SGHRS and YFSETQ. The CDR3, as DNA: TGCGCCAGCAGCTTGCTGGGTGAGCAGATCTTC. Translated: CASSLLGEQIF.

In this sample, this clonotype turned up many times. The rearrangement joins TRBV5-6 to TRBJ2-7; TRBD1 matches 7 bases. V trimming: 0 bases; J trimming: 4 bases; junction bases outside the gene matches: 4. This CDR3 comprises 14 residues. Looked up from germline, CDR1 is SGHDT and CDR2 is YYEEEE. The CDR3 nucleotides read TGTGCCAGCAGCTTGGACAGGGGTGTATACGAGCAGTACTTC. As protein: CASSLDRGVYEQYF.

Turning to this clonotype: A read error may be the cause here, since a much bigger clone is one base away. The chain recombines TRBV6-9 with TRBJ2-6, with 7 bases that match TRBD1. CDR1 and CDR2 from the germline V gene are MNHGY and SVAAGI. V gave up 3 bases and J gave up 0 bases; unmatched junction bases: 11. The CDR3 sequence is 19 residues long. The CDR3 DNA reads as TGTGCCAGCAGTTACGCCCTTTCGACAGGGCGCTCTGGGGCCAACGTCCTGACTTTC. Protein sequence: CASSYALSTGRSGANVLTF.

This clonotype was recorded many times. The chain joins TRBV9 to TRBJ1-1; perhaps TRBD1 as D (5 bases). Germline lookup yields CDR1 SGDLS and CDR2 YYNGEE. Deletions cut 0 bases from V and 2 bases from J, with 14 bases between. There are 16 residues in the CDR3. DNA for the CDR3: TGTGCCAGCAGCGTAGCAGTCAGCGGGGGAAACACTGAAGCTTTCTTT. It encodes CASSVAVSGGNTEAFF.

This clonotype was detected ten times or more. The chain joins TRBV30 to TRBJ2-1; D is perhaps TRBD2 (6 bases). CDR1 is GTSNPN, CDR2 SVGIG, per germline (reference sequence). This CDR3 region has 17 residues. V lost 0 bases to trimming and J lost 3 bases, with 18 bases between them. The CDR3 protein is CAWSVWRGRVLYNEQFF. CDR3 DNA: TGTGCCTGGAGTGTTTGGAGGGGACGGGTTCTCTACAATGAGCAGTTCTTC.

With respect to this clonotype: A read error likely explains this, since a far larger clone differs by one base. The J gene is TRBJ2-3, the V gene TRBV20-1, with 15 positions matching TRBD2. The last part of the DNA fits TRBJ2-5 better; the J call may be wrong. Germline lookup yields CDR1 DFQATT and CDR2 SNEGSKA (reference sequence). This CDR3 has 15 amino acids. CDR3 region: CSATGLAGGLGTQYF. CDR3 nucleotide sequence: TGCAGTGCTACCGGACTAGCGGGAGGGTTAGGGACCCAGTACTTC.

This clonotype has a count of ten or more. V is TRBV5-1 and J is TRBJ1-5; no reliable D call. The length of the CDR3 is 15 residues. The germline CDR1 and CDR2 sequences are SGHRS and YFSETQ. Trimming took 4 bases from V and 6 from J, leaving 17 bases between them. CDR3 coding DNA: TGCGCCAGCAGCCCCGGGGAGGTAGGTGGTCAGCCCCAGCATTTT. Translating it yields CASSPGEVGGQPQHF.

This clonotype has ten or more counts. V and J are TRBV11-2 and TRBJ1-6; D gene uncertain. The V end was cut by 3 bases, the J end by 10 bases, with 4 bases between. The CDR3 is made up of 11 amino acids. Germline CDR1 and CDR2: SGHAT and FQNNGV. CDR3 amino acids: CASSLGSPLHF. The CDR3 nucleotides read TGTGCCAGCAGCTTGGGCTCACCCCTCCACTTT.

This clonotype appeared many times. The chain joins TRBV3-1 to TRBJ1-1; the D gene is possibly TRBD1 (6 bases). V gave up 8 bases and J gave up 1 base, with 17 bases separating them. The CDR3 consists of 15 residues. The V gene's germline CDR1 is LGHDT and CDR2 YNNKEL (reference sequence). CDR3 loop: CASRTRLGQNTEAFF. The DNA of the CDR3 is TGTGCCAGCCGAACTCGATTGGGACAGAACACTGAAGCTTTCTTT.